This T cell receptor (beta chain) emerged from a study of blood T cell repertoires in COVID-19. Trimming removed 5 bases from V and 10 bases from J; junction bases left unmatched: 9. Looked up from germline, CDR1 is MGHDK and CDR2 is SYGVNS. There are 15 residues in the CDR3. The sample holds a few counts of this clone. Produced via immunoSEQ multiplex PCR; TCRdb's table is partial and in-frame only. The sample comprises 300,000 to 350,000 clones, roughly 90% of which are singletons, and about 2.3% rests with the top ten. Sample: peripheral blood. The TCR was taken from a man younger than 30 with active or convalescent COVID-19. The genes are TRBV25-1 and TRBJ1-6, with TRBD1 matching over 9 bases. The CDR3 DNA is TGTGCCAGCAGTACCTTAACAGGGGGCGGGTCACCCCTCCACTTT. Encoded protein: CASSTLTGGGSPLHF.